The next 18 T cell receptor beta chains were all read from a single sample in a study of blood T cells in healthy people across ages. Combining a sample-barcoded 5' primer with a J-beta primer mix, a second PCR ran for 7 to 11 cycles. MiXCR was run by TCRdb on the 5' RACE reads, yielding one entry per CDR3 protein. The sample has 550,000 to 700,000 distinct CDR3 sequences; about 26% are singletons. Sequenced input: blood. These receptors were taken from a woman aged 70-85 years in good health.

The chain is built from TRBV30 and TRBJ1-1; TRBD1 is a possible D gene (6 bases). The germline V gene has CDR1 GTSNPN and CDR2 SVGIG (reference sequence). The CDR3 runs to 13 residues. Between the trimmed V and J ends, which lost 2 bases and 1 base, there was a span of 8 bases. CDR3 coding DNA: TGTGCCTGGAGTCTGGACAGGAACACTGAAGCTTTCTTT. Residues: CAWSLDRNTEAFF.

This rearrangement joins TRBV5-1 to TRBJ2-1; 7 bases are shared with TRBD2. V dropped 4 bases and J dropped 0; count of bases not matched to a gene: 7. This CDR3 region has 16 residues. The germline V gene has CDR1 SGHRS and CDR2 YFSETQ. CDR3 sequence (DNA): TGCGCCAGCAGCCCCGGACGGACTAGCTCCTACAATGAGCAGTTCTTC. Translated: CASSPGRTSSYNEQFF.

The rearrangement joins TRBV12-3 or TRBV12-4 to TRBJ2-5; D is perhaps TRBD1 (5 bases). With the DNA end fitting TRBJ2-7 better, the J assignment may be wrong. The CDR3 extends over 15 amino acids. CDR3 bases: TGTGCCAGCAGTTTAACAGGATCTCCCTCCTACGAGCAGTACTTC. Translating it yields CASSLTGSPSYEQYF.

V and J are TRBV5-1 and TRBJ1-2; 7 positions agree with TRBD1. The junction had 8 bases not matched to a gene; V was cut back by 4 bases and J by 2 bases. Germline-derived CDR1 and CDR2 are SGHRS and YFSETQ. CDR3 length: 15 amino acids. CDR3 DNA: TGCGCCAGCAGCATACCGGGACAGCGGAACTATGGCTACACCTTC. It codes for CASSIPGQRNYGYTF.

In regard to this clonotype: Lacking the conserved final phenylalanine or tryptophan, this CDR3 likely reflects a read error. The chain joins TRBV12-3 or TRBV12-4 to TRBJ2-3; perhaps D is TRBD1 or TRBD2 (6 bases each). CDR3 length equals 15 residues. Here the CDR3 reads CASSPHWGRGDAQYS. The CDR3 DNA reads as TGTGCCAGCAGCCCGCACTGGGGGCGGGGAGATGCGCAGTATTCT.

The rearrangement links TRBV20-1 to TRBJ2-5, with 8 bases lining up with TRBD2. Germline V CDR1 and CDR2: DFQATT, SNEGSKA (reference sequence). With V trimmed by 0 bases and J by 1 base, 7 bases remained unmatched. This CDR3 is 16 amino acids long. The CDR3 DNA sequence: TGCAGTGCTAGAGATGCCCGGCGGGGGGCCCAAGAGACCCAGTACTTC. It codes for CSARDARRGAQETQYF.

This clonotype turned up a few times. The chain has TRBV4-3 and TRBJ1-2; TRBD1 might be the D (6 bases). The CDR3 runs to 15 residues. Germline values: CDR1 LGHNA, CDR2 YSLEER. Trimming shortened V by 4 bases and J by 6 bases, and 18 bases separated the two germline ends. The CDR3 coding sequence is TGCGCCAGCAGCCTAGAACTGGGACAATTGCATGGCTACACCTTC. Protein sequence: CASSLELGQLHGYTF.

The rearrangement joins TRBV9 to TRBJ2-2; D may be TRBD2 (5 bases). Germline V gene data show CDR1 as SGDLS and CDR2 as YYNGEE. This CDR3 spans 12 amino acids. V lost 4 bases to trimming and J lost 7 bases, with 8 bases between them. Written as DNA, the CDR3 is TGTGCCAGCAGCTCTGAGGGCGGGGAGCTGTTTTTT. Translating it yields CASSSEGGELFF.

The chain employs TRBV29-1 and TRBJ1-1; D perhaps matches TRBD1 (5 bases). V was pared by 5 bases and J by 2 bases, with 12 bases between. Germline-derived CDR1 and CDR2 are SQVTM and ANQGSEA. The CDR3 covers 13 residues. CDR3 in amino acids: CSVRGNFNTEAFF. The DNA for the CDR3 is TGCAGCGTTCGGGGCAATTTTAACACTGAAGCTTTCTTT. Complete variable domain (other parts from reference TRBV29-1 and TRBJ1-1): SAVISQKPSRDICQRGTSLTIQCQVDSQVTMMFWYRQQPGQSLTLIATANQGSEATYESGFVIDKFPISRPNLTFSTLTVSNMSPEDSSIYLCSVRGNFNTEAFFGQGTRLTVV.

This clonotype has just a few counts. The genes are TRBV7-3 and TRBJ2-7; 11 nucleotides match TRBD2. Losses at the gene ends were 4 bases for V and 0 bases for J; bases not matched to a gene: 2. The CDR3 totals 15 residues. The germline CDR1 and CDR2 sequences are SGHTA and FQGTGA. CDR3 loop: CASSYTSGSSYEQYF. The CDR3 bases are TGTGCCAGCAGCTACACTAGCGGGAGCTCCTACGAGCAGTACTTC.

This chain uses TRBV3-1 with TRBJ2-1, with D possibly TRBD2 on 6 matching bases. From germline, CDR1 is LGHDT and CDR2 YNNKEL (reference sequence). Trimming left V 4 bases short and J 1 base short, with 14 bases between. The CDR3 covers 16 residues. The CDR3 nucleotides are TGTGCCAGCAGCCTGGGACTCCGGTGGTCCTACAATGAGCAGTTCTTC. Amino acids: CASSLGLRWSYNEQFF.

The V call is TRBV9, the J call TRBJ2-5; TRBD2 aligns across 8 bases. The tail of the sequence fits TRBJ2-1 better, so the J call may be wrong. Germline V CDR1 and CDR2: SGDLS, YYNGEE. This CDR3 comprises 17 residues. The CDR3 DNA sequence: TGTGCCAGCAGCGTATCGATCGGGGGGGGAAGCGGCAATGAGCAGTTCTTC. It specifies CASSVSIGGGSGNEQFF.

The CDR3 loop reads CASSLFGQGTYEQYF. The CDR3 DNA reads TGTGCCAGCAGCCTGTTCGGACAGGGGACCTACGAGCAGTACTTC. J is TRBJ2-7 and V is TRBV7-2; 9 bases align to TRBD1. After removal of 5 bases from V and 2 bases from J, the junction contained 7 bases not matched to a gene. The CDR3 is made up of 15 amino acids. CDR1 and CDR2 (germline): SGHTA, FQGNSA.

This clonotype was recorded a few times. V and J are TRBV4-3 and TRBJ1-1; 9 nucleotides agree with TRBD1. The length of the CDR3 is 14 residues. Losses at the gene ends were 1 base for V and 5 bases for J; bases not matched to a gene: 2. In germline, CDR1 is LGHNA, CDR2 YSLEER. CDR3 in DNA: TGCGCCAGCAGCCAAGGGACAGGGGAGACTGAAGCTTTCTTT. Protein sequence: CASSQGTGETEAFF.

V usage is TRBV5-1 and J usage is TRBJ2-5; D is unresolved. The J call may be mistaken, given a closer DNA end match to TRBJ2-7. The CDR3 is 15 amino acids. From germline, CDR1 is SGHRS and CDR2 YFSETQ. CDR3 coding DNA: TGCGCCAGCAGCTTGGCTTATGGGGAACTCTACGAGCAGTACTTC. Protein product: CASSLAYGELYEQYF.

The V call is TRBV3-1, the J call TRBJ2-1, with unresolved D. V gave up 4 bases and J gave up 12 bases, with 13 bases separating them. CDR3 size: 12 residues. Germline loops: CDR1 LGHDT, CDR2 YNNKEL (reference sequence). This chain's CDR3 is CASSRVPERQFF. The DNA for the CDR3 is TGTGCCAGCAGCCGAGTACCGGAACGGCAGTTCTTC.

There are a few counts of this clonotype. The gene calls are TRBV2 and TRBJ2-7; TRBD1 might be the D (6 bases). The length of the CDR3 is 14 residues. V gave up 2 bases and J gave up 0 bases, with 8 bases separating them. Germline CDR1 reads SNHLY; CDR2 reads FYNNEI. The CDR3 spells CASSEQGSSYEQYF. In DNA form, the CDR3 reads TGTGCCAGCAGTGAACAGGGGAGCTCCTACGAGCAGTACTTC.

This clonotype has more than one count but fewer than ten. The genes are TRBV12-3 or TRBV12-4 and TRBJ2-5; tentative D call: TRBD2 (6 bases). V was trimmed by 5 bases and J by 2 bases, leaving 12 bases between them. The CDR3 is made up of 14 amino acids. Here the CDR3 reads CASSALGTQETQYF. CDR3 coding DNA: TGTGCCAGCAGTGCCCTCGGGACTCAAGAGACCCAGTACTTC.